This TCR beta chain was documented in a study of cytomegalovirus exposure and HLA in healthy donors. Regarding the study as a whole: Segments of the TCR beta V type were, in most cases, productive about 87% or about 30% of the time in an earlier analysis. The study assumed roughly uniform donor sequencing depth for presence/absence analyses.

About this clone: Its antigen is as yet unknown.

The CDR3 contains 15 residues. Germline V gives CDR1 MNHNS, CDR2 SASEGT. V was pared by 3 bases and J by 3 bases, with 15 bases between. The study ran its PCR with 60 Vbeta and 13 Jbeta primers. Profiled with immunoSEQ multiplex PCR; TCRdb holds only in-frame clones, not every one. Of around 200,000 clones listed, approximately 80% were seen once; the top ten hold 0.58%. This sequence was found in a woman in her thirties or forties in good health and CMV-seronegative. Sequencing used PBMCs. This sequence joins TRBV6-1 and TRBJ2-7; D might be TRBD2 (5 bases). This CDR3 is CASSEFQRPLYEQYF. The CDR3 nucleotides read TGTGCCAGCAGTGAGTTCCAGCGGCCCCTCTACGAGCAGTACTTC.